The 6 T cell receptor beta chains presented below share a single source sample, sequenced in a study of blood T cell repertoires in COVID-19. Clones were read by immunoSEQ multiplex PCR, and TCRdb kept only the in-frame ones, dropping some. The top ten hold roughly 10% of the sample, which has 310,000 or so clones, around nine tenths seen once. Material: peripheral blood. These receptors all come from a woman in her thirties with COVID-19, enrolled during active disease.

This sequence joins TRBV4-3 and TRBJ1-1; no clear D gene. The CDR3 loop spans 13 amino acids. Trimming cost V 6 bases and J 0 bases, with 8 bases left between them. Germline CDR1 is LGHNA and CDR2 is YSLEER. The CDR3 bases are TGCGCCAGCAGTACTAGTTTGAACACTGAAGCTTTCTTT. It yields the protein CASSTSLNTEAFF.

The CDR3 here is CASSTRQGDRDEQYF. The CDR3 DNA reads TGTGCCAGCAGCACCCGACAGGGGGACAGGGACGAGCAGTACTTC. This rearrangement joins TRBV21-1 to TRBJ2-7; the tabulated D call, TRBD1, remains unverified against the DNA. TRBV21-1 has pseudogene status. CDR3 length: 15 amino acids.

J is TRBJ1-6 and V is TRBV11-2; weak D call: TRBD1 (6 bases). The CDR3 totals 14 residues. Germline V lookup: CDR1 SGHAT, CDR2 FQNNGV. With 4 bases removed from V and 10 bases from J, the gap between germline ends came to 14 bases. The CDR3 DNA reads as TGTGCCAGCAGCTCTGAAGGGGGTTCCTCACCCCTCCACTTT. This translates into CASSSEGGSSPLHF.

The gene calls are TRBV30 and TRBJ2-7; TRBD1 agrees at 9 bases. The CDR3 has 16 amino acids. CDR1 is GTSNPN and CDR2 is SVGIG in the germline V gene (reference sequence). J was trimmed by 2 bases and V by 2 bases; bases with no gene match: 10. The DNA of the CDR3 is TGTGCCTGGAGTCACTACTGGACAGGGGACGCCTACGAGCAGTACTTC. It specifies CAWSHYWTGDAYEQYF.

In DNA, the CDR3 is TGTGCCACCAGCAGAGATCTAGCGGGTTGGTCAGATACGCAGTATTTT. Its protein product is CATSRDLAGWSDTQYF. This rearrangement joins TRBV15 to TRBJ2-3, with 8 bases that match TRBD2. With 0 bases clipped from V and 4 bases from J, the junction kept 6 bases outside the gene matches. CDR1 and CDR2 from the germline V gene are LNHNV and YYDKDF (reference sequence). CDR3 length: 16 amino acids.

The chain couples TRBV19 to TRBJ2-5; possibly TRBD1 for D (6 bases). The CDR3 spans 14 residues. The germline V gene encodes CDR1 LNHDA and CDR2 SQIVND (reference sequence). With 5 bases removed from V and 2 bases from J, the gap between germline ends came to 12 bases. CDR3 amino acids: CASSSGTTQETQYF. The CDR3 coding sequence is TGTGCCAGTAGTTCAGGGACAACTCAAGAGACCCAGTACTTC.